This T cell receptor (beta chain) comes out of a study of cytomegalovirus exposure and HLA in healthy donors. The PCR ran on 60 Vbeta and 13 Jbeta primers. Method: immunoSEQ multiplex PCR; TCRdb's copy keeps in-frame clones and lacks some. The sample shows more than 95,000 clones, 73% of them seen only once. In the case of this clone: Antigen specificity is unknown.

The study's findings and limits: CMV serostatus was the sole immune exposure information available. Specificity of three CMV-associated chains for CMV antigens was verified in vitro.

Trimming removed 6 bases from V and 10 bases from J; junction bases left unmatched: 2. Per germline, CDR1 LNHDA and CDR2 SQIVND (reference sequence). The CDR3 is 10 residues long. The receptor's source is a man in his 60s in good health and CMV-seropositive. Sequenced: PBMCs. The chain links TRBV19 to TRBJ1-1; 7 nucleotides match TRBD1. CDR3 sequence reads: CASSRDRAFF. The CDR3 nucleotides read TGTGCCAGTAGCCGGGACAGAGCTTTCTTT.